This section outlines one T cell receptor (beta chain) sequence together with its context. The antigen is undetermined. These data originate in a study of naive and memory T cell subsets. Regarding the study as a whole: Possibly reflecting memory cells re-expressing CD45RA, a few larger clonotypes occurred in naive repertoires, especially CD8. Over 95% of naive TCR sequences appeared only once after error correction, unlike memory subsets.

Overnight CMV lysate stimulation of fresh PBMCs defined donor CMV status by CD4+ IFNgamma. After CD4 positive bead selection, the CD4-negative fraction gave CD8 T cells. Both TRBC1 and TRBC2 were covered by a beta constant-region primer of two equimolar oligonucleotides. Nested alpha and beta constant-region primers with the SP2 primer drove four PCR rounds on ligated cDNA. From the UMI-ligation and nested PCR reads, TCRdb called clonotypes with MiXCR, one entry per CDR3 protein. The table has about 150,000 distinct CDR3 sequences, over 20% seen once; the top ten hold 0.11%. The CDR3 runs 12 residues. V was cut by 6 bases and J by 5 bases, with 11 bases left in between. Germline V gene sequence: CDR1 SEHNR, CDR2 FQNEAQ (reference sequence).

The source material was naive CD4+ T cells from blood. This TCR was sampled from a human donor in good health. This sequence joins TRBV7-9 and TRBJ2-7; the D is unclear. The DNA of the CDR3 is TGTGCCAGCAGGGGGTCATCCAACGAGCAGTACTTC. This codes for CASRGSSNEQYF.